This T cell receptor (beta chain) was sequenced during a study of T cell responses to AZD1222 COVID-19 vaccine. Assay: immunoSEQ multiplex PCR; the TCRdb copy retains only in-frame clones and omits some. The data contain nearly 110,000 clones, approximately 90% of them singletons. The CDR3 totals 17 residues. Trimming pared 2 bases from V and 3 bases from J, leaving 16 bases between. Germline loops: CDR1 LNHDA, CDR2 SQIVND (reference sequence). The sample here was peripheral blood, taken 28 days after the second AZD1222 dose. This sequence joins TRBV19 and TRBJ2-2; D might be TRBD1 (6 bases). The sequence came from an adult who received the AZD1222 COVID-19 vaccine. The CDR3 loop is CASSILAGVSDTGELFF. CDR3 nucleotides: TGTGCCAGTAGTATACTAGCAGGGGTTTCGGACACCGGGGAGCTGTTTTTT.